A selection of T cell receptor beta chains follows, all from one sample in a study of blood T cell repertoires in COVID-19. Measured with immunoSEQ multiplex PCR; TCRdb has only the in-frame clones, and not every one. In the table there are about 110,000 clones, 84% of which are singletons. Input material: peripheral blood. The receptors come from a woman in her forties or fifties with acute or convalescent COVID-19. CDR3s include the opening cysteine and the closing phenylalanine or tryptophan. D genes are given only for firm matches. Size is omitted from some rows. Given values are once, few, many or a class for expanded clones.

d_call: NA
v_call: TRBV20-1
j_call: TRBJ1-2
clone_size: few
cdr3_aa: CSASLQGRYTF
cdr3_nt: TGCAGTGCTAGTTTACAGGGCCGCTACACCTTC

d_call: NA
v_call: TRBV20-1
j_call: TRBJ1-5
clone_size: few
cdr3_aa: CSARDRGAQHF
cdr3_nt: TGCAGTGCTAGAGATCGGGGGGCCCAGCATTTT

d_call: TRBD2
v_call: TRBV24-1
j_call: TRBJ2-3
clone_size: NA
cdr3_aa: CATGGSSGGEVRTQYF
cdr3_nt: TGTGCCACCGGAGGAAGTAGCGGGGGGGAGGTTCGTACGCAGTATTTT

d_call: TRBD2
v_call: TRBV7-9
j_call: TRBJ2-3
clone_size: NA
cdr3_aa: CASSSGGGAFTDTQYF
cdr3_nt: TGTGCCAGCAGCTCCGGCGGGGGGGCGTTCACAGATACGCAGTATTTT

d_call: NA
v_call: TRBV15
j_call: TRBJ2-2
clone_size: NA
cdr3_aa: CATSRERHSNTGELFF
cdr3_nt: TGTGCCACCAGCAGAGAGAGACATTCGAACACCGGGGAGCTGTTTTTT

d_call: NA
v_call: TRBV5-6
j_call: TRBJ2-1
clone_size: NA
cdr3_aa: CASSLLGGPDYNEQFF
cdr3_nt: TGTGCCAGCAGCTTGCTCGGGGGGCCGGACTACAATGAGCAGTTCTTC

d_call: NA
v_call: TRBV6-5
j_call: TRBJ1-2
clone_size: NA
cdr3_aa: CASSLKTEGNGGYTF
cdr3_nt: TGTGCCAGCAGTTTAAAGACAGAAGGGAACGGCGGCTACACCTTC

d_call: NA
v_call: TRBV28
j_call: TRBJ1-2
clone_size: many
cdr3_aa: CASSLQKNGYTF
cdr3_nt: TGTGCCAGCAGTTTACAAAAAAATGGCTACACCTTC

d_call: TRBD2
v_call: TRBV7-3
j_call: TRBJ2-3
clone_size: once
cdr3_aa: CASSSKGTSSNTQYF
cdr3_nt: TGTGCCAGCAGCTCCAAGGGGACTAGCTCTAATACGCAGTATTTT

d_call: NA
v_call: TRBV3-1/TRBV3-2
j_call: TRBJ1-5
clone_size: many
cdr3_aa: CASSQDTGQPQHF
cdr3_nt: TGTGCCAGCAGCCAAGACACCGGTCAGCCCCAGCATTTT

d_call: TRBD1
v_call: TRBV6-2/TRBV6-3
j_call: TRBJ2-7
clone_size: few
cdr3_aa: CASSYEGASDEQYF
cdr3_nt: TGTGCCAGCAGTTACGAGGGGGCGAGCGACGAGCAGTACTTC

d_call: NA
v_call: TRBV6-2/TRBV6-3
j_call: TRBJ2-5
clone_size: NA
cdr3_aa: CASSSLTGFETQYF
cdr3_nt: TGTGCCAGCAGTTCCTTGACTGGATTTGAGACCCAGTACTTC

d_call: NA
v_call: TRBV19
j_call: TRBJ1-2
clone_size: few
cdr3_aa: CASSMGGSRGYTF
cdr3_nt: TGTGCCAGTAGTATGGGGGGGTCCAGGGGCTACACCTTC

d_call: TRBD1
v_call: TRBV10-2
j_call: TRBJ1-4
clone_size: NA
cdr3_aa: CASQTGSGEKLFF
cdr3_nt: TGCGCCAGCCAGACAGGGAGCGGTGAAAAACTGTTTTTT

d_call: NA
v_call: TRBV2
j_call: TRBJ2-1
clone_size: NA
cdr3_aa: CASYSGTEQFF
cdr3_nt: TGTGCCAGCTATTCCGGGACAGAGCAGTTCTTC

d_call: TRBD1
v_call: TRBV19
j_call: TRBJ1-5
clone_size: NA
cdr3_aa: CASSEDRARNQPQHF
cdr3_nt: TGTGCCAGTAGTGAGGACAGGGCGAGGAATCAGCCCCAGCATTTT

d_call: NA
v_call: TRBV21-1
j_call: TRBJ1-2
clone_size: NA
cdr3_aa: CASSIFSPGGDRVNYGYTF
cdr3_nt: TGTGCCAGCAGCATTTTTTCTCCCGGGGGGGACAGGGTTAACTATGGCTACACCTTC

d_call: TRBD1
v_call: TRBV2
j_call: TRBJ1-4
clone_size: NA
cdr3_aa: CASSRQGLQEKLFF
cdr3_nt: TGTGCCAGCAGTAGACAGGGGTTGCAGGAAAAACTGTTTTTT

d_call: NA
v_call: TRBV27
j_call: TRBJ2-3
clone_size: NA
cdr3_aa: CASSSDTLTDTQYF
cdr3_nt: TGTGCCAGCAGTTCTGACACCCTCACAGATACGCAGTATTTT

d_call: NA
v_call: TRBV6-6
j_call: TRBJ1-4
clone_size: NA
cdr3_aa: CASSSRGDEKLFF
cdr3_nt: TGTGCCAGCAGTAGCAGAGGTGATGAAAAACTGTTTTTT

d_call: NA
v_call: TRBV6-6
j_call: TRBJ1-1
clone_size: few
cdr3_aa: CASSYSSSLGGEAFF
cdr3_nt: TGTGCCAGCAGTTACTCGTCCAGCCTGGGGGGAGAAGCTTTCTTT

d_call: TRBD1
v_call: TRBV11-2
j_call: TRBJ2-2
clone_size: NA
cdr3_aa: CATAQGPNTGELFF
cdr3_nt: TGTGCCACGGCACAGGGGCCGAACACCGGGGAGCTGTTTTTT

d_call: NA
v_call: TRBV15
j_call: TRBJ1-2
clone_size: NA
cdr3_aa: CATSRDRNYGYTF
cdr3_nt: TGTGCCACCAGCCGCGACAGGAACTATGGCTACACCTTC

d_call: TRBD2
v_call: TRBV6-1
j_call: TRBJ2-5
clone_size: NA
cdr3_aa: CASSESGGKTQYF
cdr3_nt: TGTGCCAGCAGTGAATCGGGGGGGAAGACCCAGTACTTC

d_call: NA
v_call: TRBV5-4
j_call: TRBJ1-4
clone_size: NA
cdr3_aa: CASSRGTHNEKLFF
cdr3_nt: TGTGCCAGCAGCCGGGGAACCCATAATGAAAAACTGTTTTTT

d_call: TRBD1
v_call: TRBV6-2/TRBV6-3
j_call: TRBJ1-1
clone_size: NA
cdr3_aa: CASSLTGDLTEAFF
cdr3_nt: TGTGCCAGCAGTTTGACAGGGGATTTAACTGAAGCTTTCTTT

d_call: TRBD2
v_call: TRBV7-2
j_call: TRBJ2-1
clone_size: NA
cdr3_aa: CASSFTSGGVYYNEQFF
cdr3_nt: TGTGCCAGCAGCTTTACTAGCGGGGGGGTTTACTACAATGAGCAGTTCTTC

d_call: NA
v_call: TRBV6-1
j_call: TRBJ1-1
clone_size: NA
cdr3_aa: CASSGGRASANTEAFF
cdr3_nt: TGTGCCAGCAGTGGTGGCAGGGCTTCGGCGAACACTGAAGCTTTCTTT

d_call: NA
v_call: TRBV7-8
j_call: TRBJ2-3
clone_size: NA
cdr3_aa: CASSLSYSRGTDTQYF
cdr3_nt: TGTGCCAGCAGCTTAAGCTACAGCAGGGGAACAGATACGCAGTATTTT

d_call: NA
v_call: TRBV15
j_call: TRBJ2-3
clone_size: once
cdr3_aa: CATSRDWGGGRDTQYF
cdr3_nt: TGTGCCACCAGCAGAGATTGGGGGGGCGGCCGAGATACGCAGTATTTT

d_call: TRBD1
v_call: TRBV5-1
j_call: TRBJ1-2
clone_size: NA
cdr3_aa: CASSWGDRDYGYTF
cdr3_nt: TGCGCCAGCAGCTGGGGGGACAGGGACTATGGCTACACCTTC

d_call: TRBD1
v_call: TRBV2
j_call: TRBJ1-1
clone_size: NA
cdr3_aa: CASAGQGAGTEAFF
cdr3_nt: TGTGCCAGCGCAGGACAGGGGGCGGGAACTGAAGCTTTCTTT